These 32 T cell receptor beta chains were all obtained from the same sample, sequenced in a study of human T cells and chemical hapten exposure. Unfractionated whole blood served as the source for total RNA extraction. The study used a library that attached unique molecular identifiers to individual cDNA molecules. TCRdb analysed the reads with MiXCR anew, one entry per CDR3 protein. This table holds around 120,000 distinct CDR3 sequences, 8.5% to 9% found once. The sample was whole blood. These receptors originate from a human donor in good health. Some clones in this sample may be carry-over from other donors' samples.

This clonotype was found a few times. The V and J genes are TRBV20-1 and TRBJ1-2; a possible D gene is TRBD1 (6 bases). The V end was cut by 5 bases, the J end by 8 bases, with 12 bases between. Germline CDR1 and CDR2: DFQATT and SNEGSKA (reference sequence). CDR3 size: 11 residues. CDR3 sequence (DNA): TGCAGTGCTCACAGGGATGGCGGCTACACCTTC. It encodes CSAHRDGGYTF.

V usage is TRBV14 and J usage is TRBJ1-1, with 7 bases fitting TRBD1. Germline CDR1 SGHDN, CDR2 FVKESK. CDR3 length: 14 amino acids. V dropped 3 bases and J dropped 3; count of bases not matched to a gene: 4. The CDR3 DNA follows: TGTGCCAGCAGCCAGACAGGGAGGGACACTGAAGCTTTCTTT. Its protein product is CASSQTGRDTEAFF.

The V and J genes are TRBV5-5 and TRBJ2-3; 8 bases are a match to TRBD1. This CDR3 contains 16 residues. J was trimmed by 2 bases and V by 0 bases; bases with no gene match: 5. The germline gives CDR1 SGHKS, CDR2 YYEKEE (reference sequence). The CDR3 protein is CASSLGTGRFTDTQYF. The CDR3 DNA follows: TGTGCCAGCAGCTTGGGGACAGGGAGATTCACAGATACGCAGTATTTT.

The V call is TRBV6-1, the J call TRBJ1-1; 7 bases agree with TRBD1. The ends lost 7 bases at V and 1 base at J; junction bases unmatched: 3. CDR3 length equals 13 residues. Looked up from germline, CDR1 is MNHNS and CDR2 is SASEGT. CDR3 residues: CASKDRSNTEAFF. The CDR3 nucleotides read TGTGCCAGCAAGGACAGGTCGAACACTGAAGCTTTCTTT.

The chain is built from TRBV25-1 and TRBJ2-5, with TRBD1 identical over 7 bases. With 4 bases clipped from V and 4 bases from J, the junction kept 9 bases outside the gene matches. This CDR3 contains 15 residues. CDR1 and CDR2 (germline): MGHDK, SYGVNS. The CDR3 reads CASSATGAAAETQYF. The CDR3, as DNA: TGTGCCAGCAGTGCAACAGGGGCGGCAGCAGAGACCCAGTACTTC.

V gene TRBV5-1 combines with J gene TRBJ2-5, with a weak D call TRBD2 (6 bases). CDR3 length: 13 amino acids. The germline V gene has CDR1 SGHRS and CDR2 YFSETQ. V dropped 4 bases and J dropped 0 bases, with 7 bases sitting between them. In nucleotides, the CDR3 is TGCGCCAGCAGCCGGAGGGACCAAGAGACCCAGTACTTC. Residues: CASSRRDQETQYF.

This clonotype was observed a few times. The genes are TRBV7-8 and TRBJ2-1, with D unresolved. The V end lost 1 base, the J end lost 0 bases, and 10 bases lay between the germline ends. The V gene's germline CDR1 is SGHVS and CDR2 FQNEAQ. The CDR3 loop spans 16 amino acids. DNA for the CDR3: TGTGCCAGCAGCTTAGATCCTAAGAGCTCCTACAATGAGCAGTTCTTC. Translated: CASSLDPKSSYNEQFF.

The chain uses TRBV5-1 and TRBJ1-1; TRBD1 matches at 9 bases. CDR1 is SGHRS, CDR2 YFSETQ, per germline. The junction had 4 bases not matched to a gene; V was cut back by 5 bases and J by 2 bases. There are 14 residues in the CDR3. For the CDR3, the DNA is TGCGCCAGCAGATGGACAGGGGCCAACACTGAAGCTTTCTTT. Its translation is CASRWTGANTEAFF.

A few counts support this clonotype. The chain joins TRBV18 to TRBJ2-1, with TRBD2 matching over 12 bases. CDR1 and CDR2 (germline): KGHSH, LQKENI. The V and J ends lost 0 bases and 4 bases, in that order; junction bases with no gene match: 10. The CDR3 is 19 amino acids. The CDR3 is CASSPPEPDGTSGYNEQFF. CDR3 coding DNA: TGTGCCAGCTCACCACCGGAGCCAGACGGGACTAGCGGGTACAATGAGCAGTTCTTC.

The table lists this clonotype with a few counts. V and J are TRBV19 and TRBJ2-2; D assignment may be TRBD1 or TRBD2 (5 bases each). The CDR3 loop spans 14 amino acids. Germline CDR1 and CDR2: LNHDA and SQIVND (reference sequence). The V gene lost 5 bases and the J gene lost 3 bases, with 10 bases spanning the gap. CDR3 in DNA: TGTGCCAGTAGTCTGGGGGTTGACACCGGGGAGCTGTTTTTT. It specifies CASSLGVDTGELFF.

This clonotype was counted at least ten times. The chain is built from TRBV2 and TRBJ2-7; D ambiguous. Looked up from germline, CDR1 is SNHLY and CDR2 is FYNNEI. V lost 5 bases, J lost 0 bases, and 5 bases lay in between. The CDR3 has 12 amino acids. DNA of the CDR3: TGTGCCAGCAGTCGGAGCTCCTACGAGCAGTACTTC. The encoded protein is CASSRSSYEQYF.

The chain joins TRBV20-1 to TRBJ2-3; 9 nucleotides align to TRBD2. CDR3 length: 17 amino acids. Germline CDR1 DFQATT, CDR2 SNEGSKA (reference sequence). J gave up 3 bases and V 1 base, and 11 bases lay outside the gene matches. CDR3 amino acids: CSARAGFGREGTDTQYF. The CDR3 DNA reads TGCAGTGCTAGAGCTGGATTTGGGCGGGAGGGGACAGATACGCAGTATTTT.

This clonotype was counted at least ten times. The V gene is TRBV25-1, the J gene TRBJ2-2; 9 nucleotides align to TRBD1. V lost 7 bases to trimming and J lost 4 bases; unmatched junction nucleotides: 4. Germline V CDR1 and CDR2: MGHDK, SYGVNS. This CDR3 has 14 amino acids. CDR3 protein: CASNGQGSTGELFF. As DNA, the CDR3 is TGTGCCAGCAATGGACAGGGGAGCACCGGGGAGCTGTTTTTT.

V is TRBV9 and J is TRBJ2-2; 8 bases align to TRBD1. Losses at the gene ends were 5 bases for V and 6 bases for J; bases not matched to a gene: 3. CDR1 and CDR2 (germline): SGDLS, YYNGEE. The CDR3 spans 13 residues. CDR3 DNA sequence: TGTGCCAGCAGTGCAGGGGGCTCCGGGGAGCTGTTTTTT. Translated, it gives CASSAGGSGELFF.

This clonotype has a handful of counts. V usage is TRBV29-1 and J usage is TRBJ2-7; 7 bases line up with TRBD1. The V and J ends lost 6 bases and 2 bases, in that order; junction bases with no gene match: 7. This CDR3 region has 13 residues. The germline gives CDR1 SQVTM, CDR2 ANQGSEA. The CDR3 loop is CSVALQGTYEQYF. CDR3 sequence (DNA): TGCAGCGTAGCCCTACAGGGGACCTACGAGCAGTACTTC.

The chain carries TRBV6-5 and TRBJ1-3; TRBD1 matches at 11 bases. J lost 6 bases, V lost 0 bases, and 4 bases had no gene match. Germline loops: CDR1 MNHEY, CDR2 SVGAGI. This CDR3 spans 16 amino acids. CDR3 region: CASSYSGQGAQNTIYF. The CDR3 bases are TGTGCCAGCAGTTACTCCGGACAGGGGGCTCAAAACACCATATATTTT.

A few counts support this clonotype. This chain connects TRBV20-1 to TRBJ1-6, with a weak D call TRBD1 (5 bases). The length of the CDR3 is 17 residues. From germline, CDR1 is DFQATT and CDR2 SNEGSKA (reference sequence). V was clipped by 0 bases and J by 3 bases, with 15 bases between them. CDR3 coding DNA: TGCAGTGCTAGAGAGACGAAAGGGGCCTACTATAATTCACCCCTCCACTTT. It translates to CSARETKGAYYNSPLHF.

The chain combines TRBV19 with TRBJ2-5; D gene ambiguous. The germline V gene encodes CDR1 LNHDA and CDR2 SQIVND (reference sequence). This CDR3 spans 13 amino acids. The ends were cut back, 3 bases at V and 3 bases at J, with 8 bases in the middle. The CDR3 DNA follows: TGTGCCAGTAGTATGGTACAGAAAGAGACCCAGTACTTC. Amino acids: CASSMVQKETQYF.

This clonotype was observed a handful of times. The chain couples TRBV27 to TRBJ2-2; D uncertain. Germline assignment: CDR1 MNHEY and CDR2 SMNVEV (reference sequence). V was cut by 8 bases and J by 1 base, with 14 bases left in between. This CDR3 is 15 amino acids long. The CDR3 region is CASSPSRKNTGELFF. DNA of the CDR3: TGTGCCAGCTCCCCATCTAGGAAGAACACCGGGGAGCTGTTTTTT.

There are a few counts of this clonotype. The chain links TRBV5-5 to TRBJ1-2; no firm D call. The V gene's germline CDR1 is SGHKS and CDR2 YYEKEE (reference sequence). V dropped 4 bases and J dropped 2 bases, with 6 bases sitting between them. This CDR3 has 12 residues. This CDR3 is CASSQDNYGYTF. In DNA, the CDR3 is TGTGCCAGCAGCCAAGACAACTATGGCTACACCTTC.

V gene TRBV6-4 combines with J gene TRBJ2-1, with D perhaps matching TRBD1 (6 bases). V shed 2 bases and J shed 9 bases, with 8 bases lying between them. CDR3 length: 12 amino acids. CDR1 and CDR2 (germline): MRHNA, SNTAGT. The CDR3 DNA follows: TGTGCCAGCAGTGACGGGGGCAGTGAGCAGTTCTTC. It encodes CASSDGGSEQFF.

The chain has TRBV7-9 and TRBJ2-3; 9 bases map to TRBD2. With 1 base clipped from V and 5 bases from J, the junction kept 10 bases outside the gene matches. The germline gives CDR1 SEHNR, CDR2 FQNEAQ (reference sequence). This CDR3 has 17 amino acids. The CDR3 loop is CASSLGWREGRGDTQYF. CDR3 in DNA: TGTGCCAGCAGCTTAGGGTGGCGGGAGGGCCGCGGAGATACGCAGTATTTT.

This sequence joins TRBV10-2 and TRBJ2-4, with 7 nucleotides matching TRBD2. Germline trimming cut 4 bases from V and 3 bases from J; bases unmatched to any gene: 6. The CDR3 runs to 15 residues. Per the germline V gene, CDR1 is WSHSY and CDR2 is SAAADI. CDR3 in DNA: TGCGCCAGCAGTGGGGGAGGGTGGCTCAAAAACATTCAGTACTTC. It is translated as CASSGGGWLKNIQYF.

This clonotype was seen a few times. This chain links TRBV7-2 with TRBJ2-1; D gene ambiguous. The germline V gene encodes CDR1 SGHTA and CDR2 FQGNSA. Trimming cost V 1 base and J 7 bases, with 11 bases left between them. This CDR3 region has 14 residues. In DNA form, the CDR3 reads TGTGCCAGCAGCTTAGGTGAAGCCTCGAATGAGCAGTTCTTC. Translating gives CASSLGEASNEQFF.

This clonotype was seen at least ten times. V is TRBV29-1 and J is TRBJ1-2, with unresolved D. The CDR3 loop spans 11 amino acids. V lost 4 bases and J 6 bases, leaving 9 bases between the germline ends. Germline V gene data show CDR1 as SQVTM and CDR2 as ANQGSEA. As DNA, the CDR3 is TGCAGCGTTGGGCCGGACGATGGCTACACCTTC. Translated: CSVGPDDGYTF. The full variable domain, with the rest looked up from reference TRBV29-1 and TRBJ1-2, is SAVISQKPSRDICQRGTSLTIQCQVDSQVTMMFWYRQQPGQSLTLIATANQGSEATYESGFVIDKFPISRPNLTFSTLTVSNMSPEDSSIYLCSVGPDDGYTFGSGTRLTVV.

This clonotype was picked up many times. The rearrangement joins TRBV5-6 to TRBJ2-2, with D perhaps TRBD1 (5 bases). CDR3 length equals 14 residues. Trimming took 1 base from V and 5 from J, leaving 9 bases between them. Per germline, CDR1 SGHDT and CDR2 YYEEEE. The CDR3 reads CASSLIPGTGELFF. CDR3 nucleotide sequence: TGTGCCAGCAGCTTGATCCCAGGGACCGGGGAGCTGTTTTTT.

The chain is built from TRBV11-2 and TRBJ2-2; D is ambiguous. V lost 4 bases and J lost 2, with 11 bases in between. In germline, CDR1 is SGHAT, CDR2 FQNNGV. The CDR3 runs 15 residues. The CDR3 region is CASSSSSRNTGELFF. The CDR3 DNA reads as TGTGCCAGCAGCTCCTCGAGTAGAAACACCGGGGAGCTGTTTTTT. Variable domain in full (rest from reference TRBV11-2 and TRBJ2-2): EAGVAQSPRYKIIEKRQSVAFWCNPISGHATLYWYQQILGQGPKLLIQFQNNGVVDDSQLPKDRFSAERLKGVDSTLKIQPAKLEDSAVYLCASSSSSRNTGELFFGEGSRLTVL.

The chain is built from TRBV20-1 and TRBJ2-1; 8 nucleotides align to TRBD2. The CDR3 covers 12 residues. Germline CDR1 is DFQATT and CDR2 is SNEGSKA (reference sequence). CDR3 in DNA: TGCATTGCAGAGCGGGAGAACAATGAGCAGTTCTTC. It encodes CIAERENNEQFF.

This clonotype was recorded at least ten times. The chain carries TRBV6-1 and TRBJ2-1; TRBD2 matches 9 bases. The V gene's germline CDR1 is MNHNS and CDR2 SASEGT. The CDR3 is 18 amino acids. The junction had 16 bases not matched to a gene; V was cut back by 3 bases and J by 7 bases. CDR3 DNA: TGTGCCAGCAGTGAGGCTGGGTTGGGGCGGGGGGGCTGGAATGAGCAGTTCTTC. This translates into CASSEAGLGRGGWNEQFF.

This clonotype was counted a few times. V and J are TRBV12-3 or TRBV12-4 and TRBJ2-7; 9 nucleotides align to TRBD1. V gave up 6 bases and J gave up 5 bases; unmatched junction bases: 8. The CDR3 is made up of 14 amino acids. The CDR3 sequence: CASRLGTGNHEQYF. The CDR3 DNA is TGTGCCAGCAGACTAGGGACAGGGAACCACGAGCAGTACTTC.

For the CDR3, the DNA is TGCAGCGTTGAGAATCGTTACACCGGGGAGCTGTTTTTT. Its protein is CSVENRYTGELFF. The V and J genes are TRBV29-1 and TRBJ2-2; D is unclear. The V end lost 3 bases, the J end lost 3 bases, and 8 bases lay between the germline ends. Germline-derived CDR1 and CDR2 are SQVTM and ANQGSEA. The CDR3 spans 13 residues.

At least ten counts were recorded for this clonotype. This chain links TRBV9 with TRBJ2-2, with D tentatively TRBD1 or TRBD2 (5 bases each). CDR1 SGDLS and CDR2 YYNGEE come from the germline V gene. Trimming shortened V by 0 bases and J by 4 bases, and 10 bases separated the two germline ends. There are 15 residues in the CDR3. CDR3 loop: CASSVVVGTTGELFF. The CDR3 DNA follows: TGTGCCAGCAGCGTAGTAGTTGGGACCACCGGGGAGCTGTTTTTT.